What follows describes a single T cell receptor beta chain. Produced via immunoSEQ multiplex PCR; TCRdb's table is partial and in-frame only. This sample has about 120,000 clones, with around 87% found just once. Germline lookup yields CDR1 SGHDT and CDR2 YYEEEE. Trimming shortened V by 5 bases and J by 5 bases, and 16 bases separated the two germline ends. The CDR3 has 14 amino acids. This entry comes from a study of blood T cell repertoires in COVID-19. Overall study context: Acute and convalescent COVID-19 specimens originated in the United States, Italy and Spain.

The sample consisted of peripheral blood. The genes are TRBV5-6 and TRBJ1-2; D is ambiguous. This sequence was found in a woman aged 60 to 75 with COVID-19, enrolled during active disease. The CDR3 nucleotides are TGTGCCAGCAGTCTGAAGGGCAGGACTTATGGCTACACCTTC. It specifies CASSLKGRTYGYTF.